This T cell receptor (beta chain) was sequenced for a study of OX40 agonist ivuxolimab in advanced cancers. Overall study: Prior anti-PD-1, anti-PD-L1 or anti-CTLA-4 therapy was allowed; over 30% had some. Study-wide results and limits: Low normalized T-cell clonal expansion was additionally recorded for some nonresponders. Expanded peripheral T cells had an undetermined antigen specificity.

To note about this clone: The target antigen is unknown.

Measured with immunoSEQ multiplex PCR; TCRdb has only the in-frame clones, and not every one. The sample has more than 50,000 clones, 65% to 85% seen once. The receptor comes from an adult with an advanced solid tumor such as melanoma, head and neck, liver or kidney cancer. This sample comprised CD4+ or CD8+ T cells sorted from blood, obtained in a trial of the OX40 agonist ivuxolimab.

The CDR3 nucleotides are TGTGCCAGTATCATAGTGGGGGGCACTGAAGCTTTCTTT. This gives the protein CASIIVGGTEAFF. This chain joins TRBV19 and TRBJ1-1; the D gene is possibly TRBD1 (5 bases). The CDR3 length is 13 residues. V was trimmed by 7 bases and J by 4 bases, leaving 13 bases between them. Germline CDR1 is LNHDA and CDR2 is SQIVND (reference sequence).